This TCR beta chain comes out of a study of monozygotic twins with inflammatory bowel disease. The draw for each donor consisted of a single 2.5 ml blood sample. Germline V CDR1 and CDR2: LNHDA, SQIVND (reference sequence). The CDR3 is 19 amino acids. Total RNA amounting to about 3,800 ng went into each TCR library. For both chains, the TCRalpha and TCRbeta cDNA went through two nested PCRs of approximately 16 and 10 cycles. For each CDR3 protein, TCRdb gives one entry from its re-call of the 5' RACE reads, without DNA. The sample has roughly 150,000 distinct CDR3 sequences. The chain joins TRBV19 to TRBJ2-1; the TCRdb D gene call, TRBD1, has no DNA to confirm it. The source is a human donor with ulcerative colitis or Crohn's disease, or a healthy co-twin of an affected twin (not recorded which). What was sequenced was blood. The CDR3 sequence is CASSIRDRTTFISYNEQFF.